This entry lists 17 T cell receptor beta chains sequenced from one sample in a study of blood T cell repertoires in COVID-19. This table comes from immunoSEQ multiplex PCR, and its TCRdb copy is limited to in-frame clones, with some not included. The table has roughly 190,000 clones, around 87% seen once. Sequencing was performed on peripheral blood. Every receptor here comes from a woman older than 75 in a cohort sampled during active or convalescent COVID-19.

The chain links TRBV5-1 to TRBJ2-3, with 9 bases identical to TRBD1. There are 14 residues in the CDR3. The trim removed 0 bases at V and 6 bases at J, leaving 2 bases unmatched. Germline CDR1 SGHRS, CDR2 YFSETQ. Here the CDR3 DNA reads TGCGCCAGCAGCTTGGTCGGACAGGGGGATACGCAGTATTTT. Translated: CASSLVGQGDTQYF.

The rearrangement uses TRBV5-1 and TRBJ1-1, with no clear D. CDR1 and CDR2 (germline): SGHRS, YFSETQ. The ends were cut back, 3 bases at V and 4 bases at J, with 13 bases in the middle. The CDR3 runs 14 residues. DNA of the CDR3: TGCGCCAGCAGCTGGGAGAGTGGTGGCACTGAAGCTTTCTTT. This gives the protein CASSWESGGTEAFF.

This chain joins TRBV9 and TRBJ2-1; 7 bases map to TRBD1. Looked up from germline, CDR1 is SGDLS and CDR2 is YYNGEE. The CDR3 is 14 amino acids. V shed 6 bases and J 5 bases; nucleotides not matched to a gene: 8. The DNA for the CDR3 is TGTGCCAGCACCGTTGGACAGGCGAACAATGAGCAGTTCTTC. Its protein product is CASTVGQANNEQFF.

The chain has TRBV9 and TRBJ2-3; a weak D match, TRBD1 (5 bases). Germline V gives CDR1 SGDLS, CDR2 YYNGEE. The V gene lost 4 bases and the J gene lost 2 bases, with 20 bases spanning the gap. This CDR3 spans 17 amino acids. This chain's CDR3 is CASSRDRGQVFTDTQYF. The CDR3 coding sequence is TGTGCCAGCAGCCGCGATAGGGGCCAGGTTTTCACAGATACGCAGTATTTT.

The chain recombines TRBV11-2 with TRBJ2-7; 7 nucleotides align to TRBD1. The junction had 7 bases not matched to a gene; V was cut back by 5 bases and J by 3 bases. CDR1 SGHAT and CDR2 FQNNGV come from the germline V gene. The CDR3 totals 14 residues. The CDR3 region has the DNA TGTGCCAGCAGCCCCTATGACAGGGACTACGAGCAGTACTTC. The encoded protein is CASSPYDRDYEQYF.

The J gene is TRBJ2-7, the V gene TRBV10-2; 14 bases align to TRBD2. V lost 8 bases and J lost 5; bases outside the gene matches: 5. Germline lookup yields CDR1 WSHSY and CDR2 SAAADI. The CDR3 has 14 amino acids. The CDR3 sequence is CASLTSGGADEQYF. The DNA for the CDR3 is TGCGCCAGCCTGACTAGCGGGGGGGCCGACGAGCAGTACTTC.

This clone occurred a few times. The chain links TRBV11-3 to TRBJ2-7; TRBD1 aligns across 7 bases. Germline-derived CDR1 and CDR2 are SGHNT and YENEEA. With V trimmed by 4 bases and J by 1 base, 10 bases remained unmatched. This CDR3 has 16 amino acids. The CDR3 DNA is TGTGCCAGCAGCTCTATCACAGGGGAAAGGTCCTACGAGCAGTACTTC. It codes for CASSSITGERSYEQYF.

The chain carries TRBV18 and TRBJ1-2, with D possibly being TRBD1 (6 bases). There are 14 residues in the CDR3. CDR1 is KGHSH, CDR2 LQKENI, per germline. The V gene lost 2 bases and the J gene lost 4 bases, with 11 bases spanning the gap. The CDR3 reads CASSPEGVVYGYTF. The CDR3 region has the DNA TGTGCCAGCTCACCAGAGGGGGTGGTCTATGGCTACACCTTC.

The CDR3 region has the DNA TGTGCCAGTAGTATAGGGGCGCGGGGGACAGGGTGGCGGGAGACCCAGTACTTC. Translation: CASSIGARGTGWRETQYF. The rearrangement joins TRBV19 to TRBJ2-5, with 9 bases that match TRBD1. Trimming cost V 1 base and J 5 bases; bases outside gene matches: 14. Germline V gene data show CDR1 as LNHDA and CDR2 as SQIVND (reference sequence). The CDR3 runs 18 residues.

The genes are TRBV27 and TRBJ2-6; D gene uncertain. The V gene lost 1 base and the J gene lost 2 bases, with 3 bases spanning the gap. This CDR3 region has 14 residues. Germline assignment: CDR1 MNHEY and CDR2 SMNVEV (reference sequence). Here the CDR3 reads CASSLYTGANVLTF. The CDR3 DNA follows: TGTGCCAGCAGTTTATATACTGGGGCCAACGTCCTGACTTTC.

The V and J genes are TRBV28 and TRBJ1-1; TRBD1 might be the D (6 bases). V was pared by 4 bases and J by 5 bases, with 14 bases between. The CDR3 covers 14 residues. Germline V lookup: CDR1 MDHEN, CDR2 SYDVKM. The CDR3 sequence: CASSSRGRRTEAFF. CDR3 bases: TGTGCCAGCAGTTCCAGGGGAAGGAGGACTGAAGCTTTCTTT.

This sequence joins TRBV21-1 and TRBJ2-7; the D segment call TRBD2 is taken from the table without a DNA check. TRBV21-1 is termed a pseudogene. The CDR3 has 12 amino acids. This CDR3 reads CASSKAHGEQYV. CDR3 nucleotide sequence: TGTGCCAGCAGCAAAGCGCACGGCGAGCAGTACGTC.

V is TRBV10-3 and J is TRBJ1-1; D perhaps matches TRBD1 (5 bases). The CDR3 runs to 13 residues. Germline assignment: CDR1 ENHRY and CDR2 SYGVKD. V lost 5 bases and J 2 bases, leaving 9 bases between the germline ends. CDR3 sequence (DNA): TGTGCCATCAGTACCGGGACTAACACTGAAGCTTTCTTT. Translation gives CAISTGTNTEAFF.

The J gene is TRBJ2-2, the V gene TRBV19, with D possibly matching TRBD1 (5 bases). The ends were cut back, 1 base at V and 1 base at J, with 16 bases in the middle. The CDR3 has 18 residues. Germline CDR1 and CDR2: LNHDA and SQIVND (reference sequence). CDR3 DNA sequence: TGTGCCAGTAGTATAGGTCCAGGGATGAACATGAACACCGGGGAGCTGTTTTTT. It is translated as CASSIGPGMNMNTGELFF.

V and J are TRBV7-2 and TRBJ2-3; 15 nucleotides agree with TRBD2. J gave up 5 bases and V 4 bases, and 4 bases lay outside the gene matches. CDR1 SGHTA and CDR2 FQGNSA come from the germline V gene. The CDR3 extends over 16 amino acids. The CDR3 sequence: CASSWGLAGGQDTQYF. The CDR3 DNA is TGTGCCAGCAGCTGGGGACTAGCGGGGGGACAAGATACGCAGTATTTT.

A single count supports this clone. The rearrangement uses TRBV7-9 and TRBJ1-4; D unresolved. The length of the CDR3 is 16 residues. V was pared by 8 bases and J by 0 bases, with 16 bases between. The germline V gene has CDR1 SEHNR and CDR2 FQNEAQ (reference sequence). This CDR3 is CASVESNLATNEKLFF. The DNA of the CDR3 is TGTGCCAGCGTTGAGAGTAACCTTGCAACTAATGAAAAACTGTTTTTT.

The chain employs TRBV10-1 and TRBJ2-3; 9 nucleotides line up with TRBD2. The CDR3 has 15 residues. Germline V gene data show CDR1 as WNHNN and CDR2 as SYGVQD (reference sequence). The J segment lost 10 bases and the V segment lost 3 bases, leaving 11 bases of the junction unmatched. The chain's CDR3 is CASSDVAGGPASQYF. In DNA form, the CDR3 reads TGCGCCAGCAGTGATGTTGCGGGAGGGCCCGCCTCGCAGTATTTT.